The 7 T cell receptor beta chains reported below all come from one sample, sequenced in a study of shared clonotypes between healthy human individuals. The method was immunoSEQ multiplex PCR; TCRdb's version includes in-frame clones alone and lacks a portion of them. The table has 950,000 to 1,100,000 clones, approximately 80% seen once. The sample consisted of memory CD4+ T cells from PBMCs. The subset: CD45RA-negative fraction. The receptors here all came from a man aged 18 to 30 in good health. Some clones in this sample may be carry-over from other donors' samples.

The chain employs TRBV4-1 and TRBJ1-4; 9 nucleotides line up with TRBD1. CDR1 MGHRA and CDR2 YSYEKL come from the germline V gene. J gave up 7 bases and V 3 bases, and 18 bases lay outside the gene matches. CDR3 size: 19 residues. Written as DNA, the CDR3 is TGCGCCAGCAGCCAGCCTATCCGGGACAGGGTGTCTTGGTTTGAAAAACTGTTTTTT. Its translation: CASSQPIRDRVSWFEKLFF.

The genes are TRBV28 and TRBJ2-3; 8 bases are shared with TRBD2. The V gene end was trimmed by 7 bases and the J gene end by 3 bases; junction bases not matched to a gene: 9. There are 15 residues in the CDR3. The germline gives CDR1 MDHEN, CDR2 SYDVKM. CDR3 sequence: CASTEGGRPTDTQYF. CDR3 coding DNA: TGTGCCAGCACCGAGGGCGGGAGGCCGACAGATACGCAGTATTTT.

In the case of this clone: The same CDR3 is also encoded by other DNA sequences in this sample. The rearrangement joins TRBV28 to TRBJ1-1, with TRBD1 identical over 9 bases. Germline CDR1 is MDHEN and CDR2 is SYDVKM. V gave up 4 bases and J gave up 2 bases; unmatched junction bases: 2. This CDR3 is built from 14 residues. CDR3 bases: TGTGCCAGCAGTTCGGGACAGGGAAACACTGAAGCTTTCTTT. Translated, it gives CASSSGQGNTEAFF.

Points on this clone: A read error likely explains this, since a far larger clone differs by one base. This sample also contains other DNA sequences that code for the same CDR3. The chain joins TRBV27 to TRBJ1-5; D unclear. Deletions cut 5 bases from V and 10 bases from J, with 18 bases between. The CDR3 has 14 residues. The germline CDR1 and CDR2 sequences are MNHEY and SMNVEV (reference sequence). The DNA of the CDR3 is TGTGCCAGCAGTCCCGGCGGACGAGAAAGACCCCAGCATTTT. It is translated as CASSPGGRERPQHF.

The chain links TRBV11-2 to TRBJ1-5, with D possibly TRBD1 on 6 matching bases. Trimming removed 4 bases at V and 4 bases at J, with 8 bases between. The germline CDR1 and CDR2 sequences are SGHAT and FQNNGV. The CDR3 runs to 13 residues. DNA for the CDR3: TGTGCCAGCAGCTGGACAGATAATCAGCCCCAGCATTTT. The encoded protein is CASSWTDNQPQHF.

This clone was recorded a few times. The J gene is TRBJ1-5, the V gene TRBV19; tentatively, D is TRBD1 (6 bases). Germline assignment: CDR1 LNHDA and CDR2 SQIVND (reference sequence). There are 13 residues in the CDR3. Between the trimmed V and J ends, which lost 9 bases and 2 bases, there was a span of 11 bases. CDR3 in DNA: TGTGCCAGCACAGGACAGCGCAATCAGCCCCAGCATTTT. Amino acid sequence: CASTGQRNQPQHF.

The V and J genes are TRBV4-2 and TRBJ1-2; TRBD1 is a possible D gene (5 bases). Deletions cut 7 bases from V and 5 bases from J, with 17 bases between. Looked up from germline, CDR1 is LGHNA and CDR2 is YNFKEQ. This CDR3 is built from 14 residues. CDR3 region: CASTRGDGGYGYTF. The CDR3 DNA sequence: TGTGCCAGCACCCGGGGGGACGGTGGATATGGCTACACCTTC.